A selection of T cell receptor beta chains follows, all from one sample in a study of shared clonotypes between healthy human individuals. Here immunoSEQ multiplex PCR was the method, and the copy in TCRdb shows in-frame clones only, minus some. Of approximately 2.5 million clones listed, 93% are singletons. Sequences were obtained from naive CD4+ T cells from PBMCs. The receptors originated from a man aged 18-30 years in good health. Some clones in this sample may be carry-over from other donors' samples. Both conserved end residues are trimmed from each CDR3. Each record gives: V gene, D gene, J gene, clone size, CDR3 protein. The D gene is left open where the match is weak. Clone size is shown for a subset of rows, as once, few, many or a class of expanded clone.

v_call: TRBV7-9; d_call: NA; j_call: TRBJ1-4; clone_size: NA; cdr3_aa: ASSQDRSTNEKLF
v_call: TRBV5-4; d_call: NA; j_call: TRBJ1-2; clone_size: once; cdr3_aa: ASSPEGHGRGGYT
v_call: TRBV19; d_call: TRBD1; j_call: TRBJ1-2; clone_size: NA; cdr3_aa: ATTDRGGNYGYT
v_call: TRBV19; d_call: NA; j_call: TRBJ2-7; clone_size: NA; cdr3_aa: ASSINGSPTKQY
v_call: TRBV18; d_call: NA; j_call: TRBJ1-1; clone_size: few; cdr3_aa: ASSLQRQANTEAF
v_call: TRBV7-9; d_call: TRBD2; j_call: TRBJ2-7; clone_size: NA; cdr3_aa: ASSSSGRLYEQY
v_call: TRBV6-5; d_call: NA; j_call: TRBJ1-1; clone_size: NA; cdr3_aa: ASSYYRDTEAF
v_call: TRBV5-1; d_call: TRBD2; j_call: TRBJ2-1; clone_size: NA; cdr3_aa: ASSLVASGYNEQF
v_call: TRBV5-1; d_call: NA; j_call: TRBJ2-3; clone_size: NA; cdr3_aa: ASSLTRDTQY
v_call: TRBV5-1; d_call: NA; j_call: TRBJ2-1; clone_size: NA; cdr3_aa: ASTRGANGDEQF
v_call: TRBV4-2; d_call: TRBD1; j_call: TRBJ1-1; clone_size: once; cdr3_aa: ASSQGRQGTKLWEAF
v_call: TRBV2; d_call: NA; j_call: NA; clone_size: once; cdr3_aa: ASSPFREFYEQY
v_call: TRBV28; d_call: NA; j_call: TRBJ1-3; clone_size: NA; cdr3_aa: ASSFGDPVRSGNTIY
v_call: TRBV9; d_call: NA; j_call: TRBJ2-1; clone_size: NA; cdr3_aa: ASSEGRRASSYNEQF
v_call: TRBV19; d_call: TRBD1; j_call: TRBJ2-5; clone_size: once; cdr3_aa: ASSISGQGAETQY
v_call: TRBV4-1; d_call: NA; j_call: TRBJ1-1; clone_size: NA; cdr3_aa: ASSQALRMNTEAF
v_call: TRBV6-4; d_call: NA; j_call: TRBJ1-5; clone_size: NA; cdr3_aa: ASSDGQSRGNQPQH
v_call: TRBV7-2; d_call: NA; j_call: TRBJ1-1; clone_size: NA; cdr3_aa: ASSLVVRTEAF
v_call: TRBV7-8; d_call: TRBD1; j_call: TRBJ1-2; clone_size: NA; cdr3_aa: ASSSTGGSIYGYT
v_call: TRBV10-3; d_call: NA; j_call: TRBJ1-3; clone_size: NA; cdr3_aa: AISPGPSSGNTIY
v_call: TRBV27; d_call: NA; j_call: TRBJ1-1; clone_size: NA; cdr3_aa: ASKSTAIGDTEAF
v_call: TRBV7-3; d_call: NA; j_call: TRBJ2-1; clone_size: NA; cdr3_aa: ASSQANTYNEQF
v_call: TRBV19; d_call: NA; j_call: TRBJ2-2; clone_size: NA; cdr3_aa: ASTYHTGELF